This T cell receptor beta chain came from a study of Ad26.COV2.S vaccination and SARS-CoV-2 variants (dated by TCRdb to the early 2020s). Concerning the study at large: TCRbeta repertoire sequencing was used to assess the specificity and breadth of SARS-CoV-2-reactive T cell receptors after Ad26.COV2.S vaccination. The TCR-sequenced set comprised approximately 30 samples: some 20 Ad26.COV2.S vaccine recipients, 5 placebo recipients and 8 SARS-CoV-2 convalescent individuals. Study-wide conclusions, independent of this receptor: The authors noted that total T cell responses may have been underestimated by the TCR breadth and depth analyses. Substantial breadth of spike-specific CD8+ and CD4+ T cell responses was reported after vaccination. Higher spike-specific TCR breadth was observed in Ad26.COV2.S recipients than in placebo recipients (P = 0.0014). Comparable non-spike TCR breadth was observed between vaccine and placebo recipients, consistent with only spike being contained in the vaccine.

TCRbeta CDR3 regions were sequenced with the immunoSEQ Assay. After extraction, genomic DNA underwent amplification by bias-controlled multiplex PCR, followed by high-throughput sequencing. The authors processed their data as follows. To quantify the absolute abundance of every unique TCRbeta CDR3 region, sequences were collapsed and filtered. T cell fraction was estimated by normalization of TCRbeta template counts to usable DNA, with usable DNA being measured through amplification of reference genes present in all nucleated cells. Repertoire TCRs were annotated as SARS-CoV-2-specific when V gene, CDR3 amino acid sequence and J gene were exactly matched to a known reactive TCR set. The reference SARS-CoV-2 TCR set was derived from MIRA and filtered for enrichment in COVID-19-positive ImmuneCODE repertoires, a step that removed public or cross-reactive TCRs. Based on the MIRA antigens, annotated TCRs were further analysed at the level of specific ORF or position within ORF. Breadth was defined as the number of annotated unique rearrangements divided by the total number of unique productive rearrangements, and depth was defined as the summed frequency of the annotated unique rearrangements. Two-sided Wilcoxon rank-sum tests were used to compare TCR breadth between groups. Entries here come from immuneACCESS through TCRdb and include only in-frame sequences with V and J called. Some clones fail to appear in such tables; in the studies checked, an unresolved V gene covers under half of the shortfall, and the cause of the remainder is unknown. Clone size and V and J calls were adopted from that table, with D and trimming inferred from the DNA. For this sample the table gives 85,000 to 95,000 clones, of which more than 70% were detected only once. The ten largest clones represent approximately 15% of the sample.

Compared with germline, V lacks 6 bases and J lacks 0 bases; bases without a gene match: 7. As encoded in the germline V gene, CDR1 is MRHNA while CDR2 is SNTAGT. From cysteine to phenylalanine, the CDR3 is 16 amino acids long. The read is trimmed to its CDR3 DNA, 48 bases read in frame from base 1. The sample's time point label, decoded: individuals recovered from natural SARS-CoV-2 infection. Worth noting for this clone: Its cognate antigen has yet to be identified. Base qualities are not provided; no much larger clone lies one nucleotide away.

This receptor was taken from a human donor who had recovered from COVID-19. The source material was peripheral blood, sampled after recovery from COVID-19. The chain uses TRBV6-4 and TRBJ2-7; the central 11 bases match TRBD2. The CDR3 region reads CASSPLAGGSSYEQYF. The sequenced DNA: TGTGCCAGCAGCCCCCTAGCGGGGGGCTCCTCCTACGAGCAGTACTTC.